The next 20 T cell receptor beta chains were all read from a single sample in a study of beta chain features in type 1 diabetes listed by TCRdb under 2018. Library prep was done by the immunoSEQ multiplex PCR assay. The High Capacity cDNA Reverse Transcription Kit was used to reverse transcribe all of the isolated RNA, meaning that expressed TCRB transcripts were what got sequenced. TCRdb re-hosts the immuneACCESS table, in-frame sequences only. Its copies lack some clones; in the studies checked, an unresolved V gene accounts for under half of them, and the cause for the rest is not known. In all, the sample holds about 150,000 clones, and around 8.5% of those were seen once. 0.65% of the sample is in the top ten clones. Sequenced material: central memory CD4+ T cells from blood. Receptors were obtained from a young man in good health.

In this sample, this clone turned up a few times. V gene TRBV6-5 combines with J gene TRBJ1-6; D is possibly TRBD1 (6 bases). This CDR3 spans 15 amino acids. V was shortened by 2 bases and J by 7 bases, with 12 bases between the two germline ends. CDR1 is MNHEY and CDR2 is SVGAGI in the germline V gene. The CDR3 sequence: CASSYGQGWNSPLHF. For the CDR3, the DNA is TGTGCCAGCAGTTACGGGCAGGGGTGGAATTCACCCCTCCACTTT.

J is TRBJ2-2 and V is TRBV6-5; no clear D. CDR1 MNHEY and CDR2 SVGAGI come from the germline V gene. This CDR3 is built from 13 residues. The ends were cut back, 6 bases at V and 0 bases at J, with 5 bases in the middle. The CDR3 nucleotides are TGTGCCAGCAGGACTCCGAACACCGGGGAGCTGTTTTTT. Its translation: CASRTPNTGELFF.

The chain uses TRBV9 and TRBJ2-1, with 7 bases that match TRBD1. Losses at the gene ends were 4 bases for V and 5 bases for J; bases not matched to a gene: 12. The germline CDR1 and CDR2 sequences are SGDLS and YYNGEE. CDR3 length equals 16 residues. CDR3 residues: CASSKPWTGTHNEQFF. The DNA of the CDR3 is TGTGCCAGCAGCAAACCGTGGACAGGAACACACAATGAGCAGTTCTTC.

This clone turned up a few times. The rearrangement links TRBV11-1 to TRBJ2-7; 9 bases are shared with TRBD1. This CDR3 region has 15 residues. CDR1 SGHAT and CDR2 FQDESV come from the germline V gene (reference sequence). The V gene end was trimmed by 0 bases and the J gene end by 3 bases; junction bases not matched to a gene: 3. CDR3 loop: CASSLAGTGFYEQYF. The DNA of the CDR3 is TGTGCCAGCAGCTTAGCGGGGACAGGGTTCTACGAGCAGTACTTC.

CDR3 nucleotides: TGTGCCAGCAGCTTTGAGGGGGCCTACAATGAGCAGTTCTTC. It codes for CASSFEGAYNEQFF. V and J are TRBV5-6 and TRBJ2-1; tentatively, D is TRBD1 (6 bases). CDR1 is SGHDT and CDR2 is YYEEEE in the germline V gene. The CDR3 totals 14 residues. V was clipped by 2 bases and J by 2 bases, with 8 bases between them.

This clone appeared a few times. The chain employs TRBV6-5 and TRBJ2-5; D is possibly TRBD1 (6 bases). V lost 6 bases and J lost 2, with 10 bases in between. Looked up from germline, CDR1 is MNHEY and CDR2 is SVGAGI. The CDR3 runs to 13 residues. The chain's CDR3 is CASSAGEQETQYF. In nucleotides, the CDR3 is TGTGCCAGCAGCGCAGGGGAACAAGAGACCCAGTACTTC.

This chain links TRBV27 with TRBJ1-2; D gene uncertain. CDR1 and CDR2 (germline): MNHEY, SMNVEV (reference sequence). Trimming cost V 1 base and J 6 bases, with 9 bases left between them. The CDR3 is 13 amino acids. CDR3 loop: CASSLLGRHGYTF. The DNA for the CDR3 is TGTGCCAGCAGTTTATTGGGGAGGCATGGCTACACCTTC.

The V gene is TRBV19, the J gene TRBJ2-3; 10 bases map to TRBD2. The CDR3 loop spans 14 amino acids. Germline lookup yields CDR1 LNHDA and CDR2 SQIVND (reference sequence). V lost 8 bases and J lost 3; bases outside the gene matches: 5. CDR3 region: CASDPSGGTDTQYF. CDR3 bases: TGTGCCAGTGACCCTAGCGGGGGTACAGATACGCAGTATTTT.

The chain combines TRBV6-6 with TRBJ2-5, with TRBD2 matching over 10 bases. Trimming at V came to 8 bases and at J to 5 bases, leaving 8 bases not matched to a gene. The CDR3 has 14 amino acids. In germline, CDR1 is MNHNY, CDR2 SVGAGI (reference sequence). CDR3 in amino acids: CASGRAGGAETQYF. In nucleotides, the CDR3 is TGTGCCAGCGGTCGAGCGGGGGGGGCGGAGACCCAGTACTTC.

This clone was detected a few times. V and J are TRBV7-2 and TRBJ2-3; perhaps TRBD2 as D (5 bases). V shed 1 base and J shed 0 bases, with 11 bases lying between them. The CDR3 runs to 16 residues. Germline CDR1 and CDR2: SGHTA and FQGNSA. The CDR3 is CASSLVSSGSTDTQYF. The CDR3 nucleotides are TGTGCCAGCAGCTTAGTGAGCTCGGGAAGCACAGATACGCAGTATTTT.

The V gene is TRBV6-5, the J gene TRBJ2-4; the match to TRBD2 covers 8 bases. With 0 bases clipped from V and 1 base from J, the junction kept 2 bases outside the gene matches. In germline, CDR1 is MNHEY, CDR2 SVGAGI. The CDR3 extends over 16 amino acids. The DNA of the CDR3 is TGTGCCAGCAGTTACTCGCCTAGCGGGGCCAAAAACATTCAGTACTTC. The encoded protein is CASSYSPSGAKNIQYF.

The chain links TRBV15 to TRBJ1-3; D not resolved. The CDR3 is 12 residues long. The ends were cut back, 5 bases at V and 0 bases at J, with 2 bases in the middle. Looked up from germline, CDR1 is LNHNV and CDR2 is YYDKDF (reference sequence). CDR3 residues: CATSRSGNTIYF. CDR3 sequence (DNA): TGTGCCACCAGCCGCTCTGGAAACACCATATATTTT. Using reference TRBV15 and TRBJ1-3 for the parts outside the CDR3, the full variable domain is DAMVIQNPRYQVTQFGKPVTLSCSQTLNHNVMYWYQQKSSQAPKLLFHYYDKDFNNEADTPDNFQSRRPNTSFCFLDIRSPGLGDTAMYLCATSRSGNTIYFGEGSWLTVV.

In its sample, this clone was seen once. A much larger clone sits a single nucleotide away, making a read error possible. This sequence joins TRBV7-3 and TRBJ2-4; D is possibly TRBD2 (5 bases). Trimming pared 3 bases from V and 0 bases from J, leaving 6 bases between. The germline V gene encodes CDR1 SGHTA and CDR2 FQGTGA. The CDR3 is 14 amino acids. The CDR3 sequence: CASSFGVAKNIQYF. The CDR3 DNA sequence: TGTGCCAGCAGCTTCGGGGTAGCCAAAAACATTCAGTACTTC.

There are many counts of this clone. The CDR3 loop is CAWSQNRGYGYTF. CDR3 coding DNA: TGTGCCTGGAGTCAGAACAGGGGCTATGGCTACACCTTC. This chain joins TRBV30 and TRBJ1-2, with TRBD1 matching 7 bases. This CDR3 contains 13 residues. CDR1 is GTSNPN and CDR2 is SVGIG in the germline V gene (reference sequence). V was pared by 2 bases and J by 4 bases, with 4 bases of the junction left unmatched.

This clone occurred a few times. CDR3 protein: CASSTGTGGIYEQYF. The CDR3 DNA reads as TGTGCCAGTAGTACCGGGACAGGGGGCATCTACGAGCAGTACTTC. This rearrangement joins TRBV19 to TRBJ2-7, with 12 bases lining up with TRBD1. Unmatched junction bases numbered 4, after V lost 4 bases and J lost 3 bases. CDR1 LNHDA and CDR2 SQIVND come from the germline V gene (reference sequence). CDR3 length equals 15 residues.

The chain joins TRBV7-9 to TRBJ1-1; 9 positions match TRBD1. Trimming cost V 3 bases and J 6 bases; bases outside gene matches: 14. The CDR3 is made up of 17 amino acids. Germline V gene sequence: CDR1 SEHNR, CDR2 FQNEAQ (reference sequence). This chain's CDR3 is CASSLSPGTGSVAEAFF. CDR3 DNA sequence: TGTGCCAGCAGCTTGTCCCCCGGGACAGGGAGTGTAGCTGAAGCTTTCTTT.

The chain uses TRBV7-6 and TRBJ2-7; unclear D gene. CDR1 and CDR2 from the germline V gene are SGHVS and FNYEAQ. Trimming stripped 0 bases from V and 4 bases from J, with 13 bases between. This CDR3 is built from 15 residues. CDR3 in amino acids: CASSLAYSKPYEQYF. The CDR3 nucleotides are TGTGCCAGCAGCTTAGCGTACAGCAAACCATACGAGCAGTACTTC.

The sample holds a few counts of this clone. This sequence joins TRBV25-1 and TRBJ2-7; tentative D call: TRBD1 (7 bases). V dropped 9 bases and J dropped 3 bases, with 15 bases sitting between them. Germline lookup yields CDR1 MGHDK and CDR2 SYGVNS. The CDR3 is 13 residues long. CDR3: CASSRGEIYEQYF. The CDR3 DNA is TGTGCCAGTAGCAGGGGGGAAATCTACGAGCAGTACTTC.

This clone was picked up a small number of times. The V call is TRBV19, the J call TRBJ1-4, with D unclear. V lost 3 bases to trimming and J lost 4 bases, with 9 bases between them. Germline lookup yields CDR1 LNHDA and CDR2 SQIVND (reference sequence). The CDR3 consists of 14 residues. The CDR3 nucleotides read TGTGCCAGTAGTATCGGGGATCATAATGAAAAACTGTTTTTT. Amino acid sequence: CASSIGDHNEKLFF.

The table lists this clone with a few counts. CDR3 sequence (DNA): TGCGCCAGCAGCCAAGATTACACCTTGAACACCGGGGAGCTGTTTTTT. Its translation is CASSQDYTLNTGELFF. This chain connects TRBV4-3 to TRBJ2-2; no reliable D call. CDR3 size: 16 residues. V shed 0 bases and J shed 1 base, with 9 bases lying between them. Germline V gene lookup returns CDR1 LGHNA and CDR2 YSLEER.